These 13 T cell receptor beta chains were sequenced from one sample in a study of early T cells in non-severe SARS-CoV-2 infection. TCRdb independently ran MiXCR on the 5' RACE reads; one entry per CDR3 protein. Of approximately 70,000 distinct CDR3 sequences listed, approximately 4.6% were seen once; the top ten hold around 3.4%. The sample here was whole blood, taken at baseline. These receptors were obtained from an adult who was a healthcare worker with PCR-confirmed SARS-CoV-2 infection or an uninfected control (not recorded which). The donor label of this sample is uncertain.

The CDR3 loop is CASSWGPRGTDTQYF. CDR3 nucleotide sequence: TGTGCCAGCAGCTGGGGACCCCGGGGCACAGATACGCAGTATTTT. The rearrangement joins TRBV5-5 to TRBJ2-3; D may correspond to TRBD1 or TRBD2 (5 bases each). The CDR3 covers 15 residues. The V gene lost 3 bases and the J gene lost 1 base, with 12 bases spanning the gap. Germline CDR1 reads SGHKS; CDR2 reads YYEKEE (reference sequence).

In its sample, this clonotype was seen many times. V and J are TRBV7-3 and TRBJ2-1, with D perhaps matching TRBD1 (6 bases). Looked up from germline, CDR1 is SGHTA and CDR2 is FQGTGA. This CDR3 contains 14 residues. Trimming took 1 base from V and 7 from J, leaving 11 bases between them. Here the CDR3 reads CASSLRPRGNEQFF. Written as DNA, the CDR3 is TGTGCCAGCAGCTTAAGGCCAAGGGGGAATGAGCAGTTCTTC. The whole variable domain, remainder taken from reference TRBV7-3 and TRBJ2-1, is GAGVSQTPSNKVTEKGKYVELRCDPISGHTALYWYRQSLGQGPEFLIYFQGTGAADDSGLPNDRFFAVRPEGSVSTLKIQRTERGDSAVYLCASSLRPRGNEQFFGPGTRLTVL.

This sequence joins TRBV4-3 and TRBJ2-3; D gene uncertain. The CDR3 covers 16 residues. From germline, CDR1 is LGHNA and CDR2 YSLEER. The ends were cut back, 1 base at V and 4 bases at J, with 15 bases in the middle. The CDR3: CASSQARSASSDTQYF. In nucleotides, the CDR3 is TGCGCCAGCAGCCAAGCGCGTAGTGCGTCTTCAGATACGCAGTATTTT.

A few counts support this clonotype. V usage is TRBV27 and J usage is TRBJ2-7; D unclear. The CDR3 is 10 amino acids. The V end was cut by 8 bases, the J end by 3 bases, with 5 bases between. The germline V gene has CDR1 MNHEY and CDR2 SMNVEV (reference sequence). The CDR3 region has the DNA TGTGCCAGCGGCCTCTACGAGCAGTACTTC. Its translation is CASGLYEQYF.

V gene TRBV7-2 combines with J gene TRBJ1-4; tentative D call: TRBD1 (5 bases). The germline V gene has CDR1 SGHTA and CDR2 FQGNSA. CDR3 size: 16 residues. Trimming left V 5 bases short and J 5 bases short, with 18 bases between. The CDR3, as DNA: TGTGCCAGCAGCCCCGCACGGCAGGGAAAAAATGAAAAACTGTTTTTT. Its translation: CASSPARQGKNEKLFF.

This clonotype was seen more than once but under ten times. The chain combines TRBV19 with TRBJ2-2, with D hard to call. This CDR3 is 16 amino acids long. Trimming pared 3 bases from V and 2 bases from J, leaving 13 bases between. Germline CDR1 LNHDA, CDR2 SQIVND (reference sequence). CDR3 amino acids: CASSIAYPPNTGELFF. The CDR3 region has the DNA TGTGCCAGTAGTATCGCGTATCCCCCTAACACCGGGGAGCTGTTTTTT.

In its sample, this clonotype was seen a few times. The CDR3 nucleotides read TGTGCCAGCAATACTGACAGGGACATTCAGTACTTC. Residues: CASNTDRDIQYF. The gene calls are TRBV6-2 or TRBV6-3 and TRBJ2-4; 7 bases are shared with TRBD1. The V gene end was trimmed by 7 bases and the J gene end by 8 bases; junction bases not matched to a gene: 5. CDR3 length equals 12 residues. From germline, CDR1 is MNHEY and CDR2 SVGEGT.

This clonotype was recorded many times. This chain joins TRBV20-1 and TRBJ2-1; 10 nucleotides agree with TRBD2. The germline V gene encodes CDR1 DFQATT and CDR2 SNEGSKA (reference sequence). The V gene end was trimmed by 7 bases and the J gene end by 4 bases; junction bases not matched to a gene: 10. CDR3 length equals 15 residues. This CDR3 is CSVISTSGIYNEQFF. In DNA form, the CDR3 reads TGCAGTGTTATATCAACTAGCGGGATTTACAATGAGCAGTTCTTC.

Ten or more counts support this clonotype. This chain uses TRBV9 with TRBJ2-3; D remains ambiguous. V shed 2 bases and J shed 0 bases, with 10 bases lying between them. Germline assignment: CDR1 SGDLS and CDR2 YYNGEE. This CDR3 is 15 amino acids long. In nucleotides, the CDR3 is TGTGCCAGCAGCGTTGGAGTTTCAAGCACAGATACGCAGTATTTT. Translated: CASSVGVSSTDTQYF. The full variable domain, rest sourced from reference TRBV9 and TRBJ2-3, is DSGVTQTPKHLITATGQRVTLRCSPRSGDLSVYWYQQSLDQGLQFLIQYYNGEERAKGNILERFSAQQFPDLHSELNLSSLELGDSALYFCASSVGVSSTDTQYFGPGTRLTVL.

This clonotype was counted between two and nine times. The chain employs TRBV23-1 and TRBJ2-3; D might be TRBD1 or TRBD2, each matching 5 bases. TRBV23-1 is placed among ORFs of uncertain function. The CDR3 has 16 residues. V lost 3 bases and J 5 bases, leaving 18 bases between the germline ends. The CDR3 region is CASSHRRRGDEDTQYF. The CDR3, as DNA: TGCGCCAGCAGTCACCGTAGGAGAGGGGATGAAGATACGCAGTATTTT.

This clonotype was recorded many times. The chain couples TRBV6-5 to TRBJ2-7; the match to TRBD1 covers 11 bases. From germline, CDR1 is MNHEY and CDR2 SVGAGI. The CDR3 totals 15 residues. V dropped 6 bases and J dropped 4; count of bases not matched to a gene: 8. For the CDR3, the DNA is TGTGCCAGCAGAGCCGGGACAGGGGGTCGGTACGAGCAGTACTTC. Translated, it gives CASRAGTGGRYEQYF.

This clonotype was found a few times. The CDR3 nucleotides are TGTGCCAGCAGTGATCGGACAGGGTTCCATTCACCCCTCCACTTT. Its translation: CASSDRTGFHSPLHF. J is TRBJ1-6 and V is TRBV6-1; 8 bases fit TRBD1. V gave up 3 bases and J gave up 8 bases; unmatched junction bases: 6. The CDR3 is made up of 15 amino acids. Per germline, CDR1 MNHNS and CDR2 SASEGT.

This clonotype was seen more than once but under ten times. CDR3 sequence reads: CASRSLPDTQYF. The CDR3 region has the DNA TGTGCCAGCAGATCCCTCCCGGATACGCAGTATTTT. The chain links TRBV27 to TRBJ2-3; no clear D. This CDR3 contains 12 residues. Germline CDR1 reads MNHEY; CDR2 reads SMNVEV (reference sequence). The V and J ends lost 6 bases and 6 bases respectively, with 10 bases between them.